The 32 T cell receptor beta chains in this list originate from one sample, sequenced in a study of beta chain features in type 1 diabetes. The isolated RNA, all of it, was reverse transcribed, so expressed TCRB transcripts were what got sequenced. The repertoire was sequenced with immunoSEQ multiplex PCR; TCRdb's copy has only in-frame clones and lacks some. This sample has just over 450,000 clones; approximately 30% occur once, and the top ten carry around 0.065%. What was sequenced was naive CD4+ T cells from blood. The receptors were gathered from a man aged 18-30 years in good health.

In this sample, this clone turned up a few times. The identical CDR3 is also encoded by other nucleotide sequences in the sample. The chain is built from TRBV18 and TRBJ1-1, with unresolved D. The V end was cut by 1 base, the J end by 0 bases, with 6 bases between. The CDR3 sequence is 14 residues long. Germline loops: CDR1 KGHSH, CDR2 LQKENI. The CDR3 loop is CASSPQGMNTEAFF. The CDR3 bases are TGTGCCAGCTCACCACAGGGCATGAACACTGAAGCTTTCTTT.

This clone was counted between two and nine times. The genes are TRBV4-1 and TRBJ1-2, with a possible D match to TRBD1 (5 bases). The V end lost 0 bases, the J end lost 4 bases, and 12 bases lay between the germline ends. This CDR3 has 15 amino acids. CDR1 and CDR2 from the germline V gene are MGHRA and YSYEKL. The DNA of the CDR3 is TGCGCCAGCAGCCAAGAGTGGGACGGAATCTATGGCTACACCTTC. Translation: CASSQEWDGIYGYTF.

The table lists this clone with a few counts. The chain has TRBV30 and TRBJ1-2; no clear D gene. CDR3 length: 12 residues. Trimming shortened V by 1 base and J by 2 bases, and 5 bases separated the two germline ends. Germline CDR1 is GTSNPN and CDR2 is SVGIG (reference sequence). The CDR3 sequence: CAWSAQNYGYTF. The CDR3 region has the DNA TGTGCCTGGAGTGCACAGAACTATGGCTACACCTTC.

The V call is TRBV7-2, the J call TRBJ2-3; D call uncertain. This CDR3 has 14 amino acids. V lost 3 bases and J lost 2, with 9 bases in between. Looked up from germline, CDR1 is SGHTA and CDR2 is FQGNSA. The CDR3 bases are TGTGCCAGCAGCTTGCGACCATACACAGATACGCAGTATTTT. It codes for CASSLRPYTDTQYF.

This clone turned up a few times. The chain links TRBV9 to TRBJ2-1; 7 nucleotides match TRBD2. Per the germline V gene, CDR1 is SGDLS and CDR2 is YYNGEE. This CDR3 is 14 amino acids long. V shed 7 bases, J shed 4 bases, and the junction held 8 bases outside the gene matches. The CDR3 loop is CASSLGGSYNEQFF. CDR3 in DNA: TGTGCCAGCTCCCTTGGCGGGAGTTACAATGAGCAGTTCTTC.

This clone has just a few counts. The chain recombines TRBV7-2 with TRBJ2-1, with TRBD1 matching 7 bases. CDR1 and CDR2 (germline): SGHTA, FQGNSA. After removal of 5 bases from V and 9 bases from J, the junction contained 7 bases not matched to a gene. The CDR3 consists of 13 residues. CDR3 loop: CASSGRQGTEQFF. CDR3 nucleotides: TGTGCCAGCAGCGGACGACAGGGCACTGAGCAGTTCTTC.

This clone has just a few counts. The rearrangement links TRBV7-9 to TRBJ2-1; TRBD2 agrees at 8 bases. J was trimmed by 4 bases and V by 6 bases; bases with no gene match: 8. Germline loops: CDR1 SEHNR, CDR2 FQNEAQ (reference sequence). This CDR3 comprises 15 residues. The CDR3 sequence is CASRQSGGDYNEQFF. The CDR3 DNA reads TGTGCCAGCAGGCAAAGCGGGGGAGATTACAATGAGCAGTTCTTC.

This chain links TRBV29-1 with TRBJ1-2, with 10 bases that match TRBD1. The CDR3 loop spans 14 amino acids. From germline, CDR1 is SQVTM and CDR2 ANQGSEA. V shed 4 bases, J shed 5 bases, and the junction held 7 bases outside the gene matches. As DNA, the CDR3 is TGCAGCGTTGGGAGGACAGGGGGAATTTATGGCTACACCTTC. It translates to CSVGRTGGIYGYTF.

CDR3 nucleotides: TGTGCCTGGAGCGACCCGGGACGGTCAAACGAGCAGTACTTC. This gives the protein CAWSDPGRSNEQYF. The chain combines TRBV30 with TRBJ2-7, with D tentatively TRBD1 or TRBD2 (5 bases each). Germline V gives CDR1 GTSNPN, CDR2 SVGIG (reference sequence). V lost 3 bases, J lost 5 bases, and 17 bases lay in between. CDR3 length: 14 amino acids.

The rearrangement links TRBV29-1 to TRBJ2-3; 10 bases fit TRBD2. CDR1 and CDR2 from the germline V gene are SQVTM and ANQGSEA. The CDR3 contains 16 residues. Trimming at V came to 4 bases and at J to 0 bases, leaving 7 bases not matched to a gene. This CDR3 reads CSVALAGGPSTDTQYF. Here the CDR3 DNA reads TGCAGCGTTGCGTTAGCGGGAGGCCCGAGCACAGATACGCAGTATTTT.

The V and J genes are TRBV5-4 and TRBJ2-7, with 8 positions matching TRBD1. This CDR3 is built from 15 residues. V lost 5 bases, J lost 2 bases, and 9 bases stayed unmatched. In germline, CDR1 is SGHNT, CDR2 YYREEE (reference sequence). The chain's CDR3 is CASREGQEFTYEQYF. The CDR3 region has the DNA TGTGCCAGCAGAGAGGGACAGGAGTTTACCTACGAGCAGTACTTC.

This clone was counted only a few times. The CDR3: CASSLDTGTDTQYF. CDR3 bases: TGCGCCAGCAGCTTGGACACAGGGACAGATACGCAGTATTTT. The chain joins TRBV5-1 to TRBJ2-3; D might be TRBD1 (6 bases). CDR3 length: 14 amino acids. V was shortened by 0 bases and J by 3 bases, with 8 bases between the two germline ends. Germline CDR1 SGHRS, CDR2 YFSETQ.

This clone was seen once. The genes are TRBV30 and TRBJ2-2, with 7 bases identical to TRBD1. The germline gives CDR1 GTSNPN, CDR2 SVGIG (reference sequence). The CDR3 runs 14 residues. The V and J ends lost 5 bases and 1 base, in that order; junction bases with no gene match: 4. The CDR3 nucleotides are TGTGCCTGGGCTAGGACAGGGAACACCGGGGAGCTGTTTTTT. Translation gives CAWARTGNTGELFF.

V gene TRBV29-1 combines with J gene TRBJ2-3; D is unclear. Trimming took off 1 base at V and 6 bases at J, with 11 bases between the two ends. Germline V gene data show CDR1 as SQVTM and CDR2 as ANQGSEA. The CDR3 consists of 13 residues. The CDR3 nucleotides read TGCAGCGTTGAAGCCTCAGTGGGGGATACGCAGTATTTT. Translating gives CSVEASVGDTQYF.

The CDR3 DNA is TGTGCCTGGAGTGGAATAGCGGGAGTTGCCGGGGAGCTGTTTTTT. Residues: CAWSGIAGVAGELFF. This rearrangement joins TRBV30 to TRBJ2-2, with 9 bases aligning to TRBD2. The J segment lost 6 bases and the V segment lost 1 base, leaving 6 bases of the junction unmatched. The CDR3 spans 15 residues. The germline V gene has CDR1 GTSNPN and CDR2 SVGIG (reference sequence).

In its sample, this clone was seen once. The V gene is TRBV7-8, the J gene TRBJ2-4; D could derive from TRBD1 or TRBD2 (5 bases each). The germline CDR1 and CDR2 sequences are SGHVS and FQNEAQ. V lost 1 base and J 0 bases, leaving 10 bases between the germline ends. This CDR3 is 16 amino acids long. The CDR3 spells CASSLDEGLAKNIQYF. The CDR3 DNA is TGTGCCAGCAGCTTAGACGAGGGGTTAGCCAAAAACATTCAGTACTTC.

This clone turned up a few times. The chain uses TRBV12-5 and TRBJ1-1; D may be TRBD1 (5 bases). Trimming took 7 bases from V and 6 from J, leaving 24 bases between them. The germline V gene encodes CDR1 LGHNT and CDR2 FRNRAP. The CDR3 is made up of 16 amino acids. CDR3 sequence (DNA): TGTGCTAGTGCCCAACTGGGCAGGGTCGATTTTCCTGAAGCTTTCTTT. Protein: CASAQLGRVDFPEAFF.

CDR3 nucleotides: TGCGCCAGCAGCCAAGGGGCGGATACCTACTCCTACGAGCAGTACTTC. This encodes CASSQGADTYSYEQYF. J is TRBJ2-7 and V is TRBV4-1; D remains unclear. The germline V and J ends were trimmed by 1 base and 0 bases, with 13 bases remaining between them. Germline values: CDR1 MGHRA, CDR2 YSYEKL. The length of the CDR3 is 16 residues.

This chain links TRBV29-1 with TRBJ2-7; tentative D call: TRBD1 (5 bases). Per the germline V gene, CDR1 is SQVTM and CDR2 is ANQGSEA. Trimming pared 5 bases from V and 6 bases from J, leaving 17 bases between. This CDR3 has 13 residues. This CDR3 reads CSVSGIVIGEQYF. Written as DNA, the CDR3 is TGCAGCGTTTCAGGGATCGTTATTGGCGAGCAGTACTTC.

The table lists this clone with many counts. Other DNA sequences in the same sample also yield this CDR3. The chain carries TRBV30 and TRBJ1-2; D might be TRBD1 (6 bases). This CDR3 comprises 11 residues. Germline CDR1 reads GTSNPN; CDR2 reads SVGIG (reference sequence). The germline V and J ends were trimmed by 3 bases and 7 bases, with 9 bases remaining between them. The CDR3 nucleotides are TGTGCCTGGAGCAACAGGGCTGGCTACACCTTC. This sequence encodes CAWSNRAGYTF.

The genes are TRBV7-2 and TRBJ2-2; 10 bases line up with TRBD2. There are 16 residues in the CDR3. Looked up from germline, CDR1 is SGHTA and CDR2 is FQGNSA. J gave up 2 bases and V 7 bases, and 7 bases lay outside the gene matches. The CDR3 nucleotides are TGTGCCAGCAACCCCATAGCGGGAGGCAACACCGGGGAGCTGTTTTTT. It translates to CASNPIAGGNTGELFF.

This clone was recorded a few times. The rearrangement links TRBV2 to TRBJ2-5; unclear D gene. The V end was cut by 7 bases, the J end by 7 bases, with 10 bases between. Germline CDR1 and CDR2: SNHLY and FYNNEI. The CDR3 is made up of 11 amino acids. CDR3 bases: TGTGCCAGCACCGAGAGAGGGACCCAGTACTTC. Protein: CASTERGTQYF.

J is TRBJ2-5 and V is TRBV5-4; 7 bases map to TRBD1. CDR1 and CDR2 from the germline V gene are SGHNT and YYREEE (reference sequence). V lost 3 bases, J lost 1 base, and 3 bases stayed unmatched. This CDR3 spans 14 amino acids. For the CDR3, the DNA is TGTGCCAGCAGCTCCGGGACAGTCCAAGAGACCCAGTACTTC. Its translation: CASSSGTVQETQYF. The full variable domain, in which reference TRBV5-4 and TRBJ2-5 provide the parts outside the CDR3, is ETGVTQSPTHLIKTRGQQVTLRCSSQSGHNTVSWYQQALGQGPQFIFQYYREEENGRGNFPPRFSGLQFPNYSSELNVNALELDDSALYLCASSSGTVQETQYFGPGTRLLVL.

The chain links TRBV7-2 to TRBJ2-5, with TRBD2 identical over 7 bases. The CDR3 sequence is 15 residues long. Germline lookup yields CDR1 SGHTA and CDR2 FQGNSA. J was trimmed by 0 bases and V by 5 bases; bases with no gene match: 6. The CDR3 is CASSPGDYYQETQYF. CDR3 sequence (DNA): TGTGCCAGCAGCCCTGGGGACTACTACCAAGAGACCCAGTACTTC.

A few counts support this clone. The chain combines TRBV27 with TRBJ1-1; 7 bases match TRBD1. Germline V CDR1 and CDR2: MNHEY, SMNVEV (reference sequence). CDR3 size: 14 residues. V lost 3 bases, J lost 5 bases, and 6 bases stayed unmatched. CDR3 sequence: CASSFHRGETEAFF. In DNA, the CDR3 is TGTGCCAGCAGTTTCCACAGGGGCGAAACTGAAGCTTTCTTT.

The gene calls are TRBV7-2 and TRBJ2-5; D is undetermined. The CDR3 sequence is 14 residues long. Trimming left V 1 base short and J 3 bases short, with 9 bases between. Germline CDR1 SGHTA, CDR2 FQGNSA. The CDR3 nucleotides are TGTGCCAGCAGCTTAGTCTCGAAGGAAGAGACCCAGTACTTC. Translating it yields CASSLVSKEETQYF. The full variable domain, in which reference TRBV7-2 and TRBJ2-5 provide the parts outside the CDR3, is GAGVSQSPSNKVTEKGKDVELRCDPISGHTALYWYRQSLGQGLEFLIYFQGNSAPDKSGLPSDRFSAERTGGSVSTLTIQRTQQEDSAVYLCASSLVSKEETQYFGPGTRLLVL.

The rearrangement uses TRBV9 and TRBJ2-5; weak D call: TRBD1 (5 bases). CDR3 length: 15 amino acids. V was cut by 3 bases and J by 5 bases, with 17 bases left in between. The germline V gene encodes CDR1 SGDLS and CDR2 YYNGEE. This chain's CDR3 is CASSGRVEATETQYF. In nucleotides, the CDR3 is TGTGCCAGCAGCGGCAGGGTCGAGGCGACGGAGACCCAGTACTTC.

V usage is TRBV6-5 and J usage is TRBJ2-1, with 8 bases that match TRBD1. CDR3 size: 15 residues. Germline CDR1 and CDR2: MNHEY and SVGAGI. V trimming: 8 bases; J trimming: 8 bases; junction bases outside the gene matches: 14. As DNA, the CDR3 is TGTGCCAGCGCCCGCTGGACAGGGAAGGTTGATGAGCAGTTCTTC. It codes for CASARWTGKVDEQFF.

The chain employs TRBV7-3 and TRBJ2-7; 7 nucleotides line up with TRBD1. Looked up from germline, CDR1 is SGHTA and CDR2 is FQGTGA. The CDR3 is 14 residues long. V lost 6 bases, J lost 5 bases, and 10 bases stayed unmatched. As DNA, the CDR3 is TGTGCCAGCAGTCTTGACAGGGCAAATGACGAGCAGTACTTC. It translates to CASSLDRANDEQYF.

A few counts support this clone. The chain recombines TRBV7-3 with TRBJ2-3; the D gene is possibly TRBD2 (5 bases). Trimming pared 4 bases from V and 0 bases from J, leaving 8 bases between. The germline V gene has CDR1 SGHTA and CDR2 FQGTGA. The CDR3 is 14 amino acids. CDR3 protein: CASSSPGSTDTQYF. CDR3 sequence (DNA): TGTGCCAGCAGCTCCCCGGGGAGCACAGATACGCAGTATTTT.

The rearrangement joins TRBV30 to TRBJ1-2; D is unresolved. CDR3 length: 13 residues. Germline V gene data show CDR1 as GTSNPN and CDR2 as SVGIG (reference sequence). V was shortened by 0 bases and J by 5 bases, with 10 bases between the two germline ends. The CDR3 DNA reads as TGTGCCTGGAGTGTATCAGGCCGGTATGGCTACACCTTC. Translated, it gives CAWSVSGRYGYTF.

This clone was recorded a few times. This chain joins TRBV30 and TRBJ2-7; 7 nucleotides line up with TRBD2. J was trimmed by 0 bases and V by 4 bases; bases with no gene match: 9. The CDR3 runs 15 residues. Germline CDR1 reads GTSNPN; CDR2 reads SVGIG (reference sequence). The CDR3 region is CAWTRTGDYSYEQYF. DNA of the CDR3: TGTGCCTGGACCCGTACTGGGGACTACTCCTACGAGCAGTACTTC.